This T cell receptor (beta chain) originates from a study of T cells expressing NK-cell markers. The wider study: Obtained from sorted CD3+CD56+NKG2C+, CD3+CD56+NKG2C- and CD3+CD56-NKG2C+ T cells were the TCR beta repertoires. One of the eight sequenced donors was seronegative, whereas the other seven were HCMV-seropositive. General study points: In a few donors, dominant clonotypes made up roughly 25-60.1% of CD3+CD56-NKG2C+ cells.

TCRdb re-called the 5' RACE reads; one entry per CDR3 protein, DNA not given. The sample has hundreds of thousands of distinct CDR3 sequences. As regards this clonotype: Its antigen is as yet unknown.

The CDR3 extends over 14 amino acids. Germline V CDR1 and CDR2: LGHDT, YNNKEL (reference sequence). The TCR was taken from a woman between 18 and 70 years old in good health. V usage is TRBV3-1 and J usage is TRBJ1-1; TCRdb names TRBD1, which stays unverified in the absence of DNA. Material: blood T cells: a sorted CD56 or NKG2C T cell subset, CD4+ or CD8+ T cells, or bulk PBMC T cells (not recorded which). CDR3 residues: CASSQEPGATEAFF.